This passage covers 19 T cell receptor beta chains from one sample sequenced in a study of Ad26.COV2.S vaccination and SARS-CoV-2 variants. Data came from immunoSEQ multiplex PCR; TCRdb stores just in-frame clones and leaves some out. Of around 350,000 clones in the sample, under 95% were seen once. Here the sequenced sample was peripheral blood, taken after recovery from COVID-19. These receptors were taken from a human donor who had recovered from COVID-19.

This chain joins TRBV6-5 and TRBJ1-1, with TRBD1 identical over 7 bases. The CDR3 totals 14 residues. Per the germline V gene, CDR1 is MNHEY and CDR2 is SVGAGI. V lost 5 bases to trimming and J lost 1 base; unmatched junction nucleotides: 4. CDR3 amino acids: CASSITGENTEAFF. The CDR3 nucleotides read TGTGCCAGCAGTATCACAGGGGAGAACACTGAAGCTTTCTTT.

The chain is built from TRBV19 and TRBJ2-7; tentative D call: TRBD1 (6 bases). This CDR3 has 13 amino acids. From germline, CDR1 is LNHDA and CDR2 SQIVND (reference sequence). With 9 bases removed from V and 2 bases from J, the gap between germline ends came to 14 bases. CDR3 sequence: CASKPGQTYEQYF. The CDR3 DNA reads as TGTGCCAGCAAACCGGGACAAACCTACGAGCAGTACTTC.

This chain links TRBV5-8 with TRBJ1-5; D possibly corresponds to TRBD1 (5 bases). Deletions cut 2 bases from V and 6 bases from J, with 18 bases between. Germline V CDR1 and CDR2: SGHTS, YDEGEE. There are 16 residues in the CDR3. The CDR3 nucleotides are TGTGCCAGCAGCTTAGGGGCAGGTAATTTTGGTCAGCCCCAGCATTTT. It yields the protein CASSLGAGNFGQPQHF.

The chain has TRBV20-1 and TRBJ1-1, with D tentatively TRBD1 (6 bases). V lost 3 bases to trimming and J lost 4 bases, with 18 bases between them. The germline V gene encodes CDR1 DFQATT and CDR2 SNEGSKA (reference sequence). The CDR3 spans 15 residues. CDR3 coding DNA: TGCAGTGCTAGTACCGAGGAAACAGGGTCCACTGAAGCTTTCTTT. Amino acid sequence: CSASTEETGSTEAFF.

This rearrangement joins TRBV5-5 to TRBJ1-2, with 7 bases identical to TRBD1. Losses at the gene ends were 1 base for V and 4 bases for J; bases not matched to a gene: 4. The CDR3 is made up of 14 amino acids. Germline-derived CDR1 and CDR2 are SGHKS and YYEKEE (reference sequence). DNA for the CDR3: TGTGCCAGCAGCTTGACTGGGACAGCCTATGGCTACACCTTC. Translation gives CASSLTGTAYGYTF.

CDR3 bases: TGTGCCACCAGCACGACAGGGAAGAGCTCTGGAAACACCATATATTTT. Amino acid sequence: CATSTTGKSSGNTIYF. This chain joins TRBV15 and TRBJ1-3, with 7 bases identical to TRBD1. Germline V lookup: CDR1 LNHNV, CDR2 YYDKDF (reference sequence). With 4 bases clipped from V and 0 bases from J, the junction kept 6 bases outside the gene matches. CDR3 length: 16 residues. Full variable domain (outside the CDR3, taken from reference TRBV15 and TRBJ1-3): DAMVIQNPRYQVTQFGKPVTLSCSQTLNHNVMYWYQQKSSQAPKLLFHYYDKDFNNEADTPDNFQSRRPNTSFCFLDIRSPGLGDTAMYLCATSTTGKSSGNTIYFGEGSWLTVV.

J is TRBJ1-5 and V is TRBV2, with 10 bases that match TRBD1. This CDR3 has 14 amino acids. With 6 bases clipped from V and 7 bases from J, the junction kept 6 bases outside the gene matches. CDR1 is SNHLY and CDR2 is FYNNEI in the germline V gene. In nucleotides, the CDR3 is TGTGCCAGCAGACACGGACAGGGGGTCCAGCCCCAGCATTTT. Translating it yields CASRHGQGVQPQHF.

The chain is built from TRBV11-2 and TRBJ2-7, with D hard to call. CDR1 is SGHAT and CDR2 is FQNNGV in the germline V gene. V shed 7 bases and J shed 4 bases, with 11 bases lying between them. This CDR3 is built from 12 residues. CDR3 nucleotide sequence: TGTGCCAGCACCCTAGTGGGGTACGAGCAGTACTTC. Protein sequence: CASTLVGYEQYF. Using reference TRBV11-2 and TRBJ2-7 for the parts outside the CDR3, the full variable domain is EAGVAQSPRYKIIEKRQSVAFWCNPISGHATLYWYQQILGQGPKLLIQFQNNGVVDDSQLPKDRFSAERLKGVDSTLKIQPAKLEDSAVYLCASTLVGYEQYFGPGTRLTVT.

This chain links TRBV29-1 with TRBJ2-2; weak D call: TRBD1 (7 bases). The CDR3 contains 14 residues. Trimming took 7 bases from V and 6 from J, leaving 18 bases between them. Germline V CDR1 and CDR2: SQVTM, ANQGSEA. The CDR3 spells CSGKTGPGAGELFF. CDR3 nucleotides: TGCAGCGGAAAGACAGGGCCGGGGGCCGGGGAGCTGTTTTTT.

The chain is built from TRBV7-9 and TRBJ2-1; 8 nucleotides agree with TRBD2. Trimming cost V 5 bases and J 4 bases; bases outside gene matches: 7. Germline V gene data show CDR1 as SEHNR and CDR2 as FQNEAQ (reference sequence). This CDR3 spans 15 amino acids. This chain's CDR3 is CASSRVRGGYNEQFF. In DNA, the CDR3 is TGTGCCAGCAGCCGGGTCCGGGGGGGATACAATGAGCAGTTCTTC.

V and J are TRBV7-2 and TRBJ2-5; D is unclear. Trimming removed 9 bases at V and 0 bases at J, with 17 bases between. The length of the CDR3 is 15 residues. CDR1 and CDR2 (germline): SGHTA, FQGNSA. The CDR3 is CASSQAAHYQETQYF. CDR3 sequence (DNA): TGTGCCAGTTCCCAGGCAGCCCACTACCAAGAGACCCAGTACTTC.

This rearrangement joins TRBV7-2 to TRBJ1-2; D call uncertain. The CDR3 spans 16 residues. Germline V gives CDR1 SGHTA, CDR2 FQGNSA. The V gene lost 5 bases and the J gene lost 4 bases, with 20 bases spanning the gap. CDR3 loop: CASSTRGVPRAYGYTF. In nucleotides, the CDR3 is TGTGCCAGCAGCACGCGTGGGGTTCCCCGGGCCTATGGCTACACCTTC.

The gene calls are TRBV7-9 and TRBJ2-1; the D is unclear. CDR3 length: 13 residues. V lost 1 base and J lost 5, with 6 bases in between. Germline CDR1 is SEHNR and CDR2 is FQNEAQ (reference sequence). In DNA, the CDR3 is TGTGCCAGCAGCTTAGGGCTAAACAATGAGCAGTTCTTC. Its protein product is CASSLGLNNEQFF.

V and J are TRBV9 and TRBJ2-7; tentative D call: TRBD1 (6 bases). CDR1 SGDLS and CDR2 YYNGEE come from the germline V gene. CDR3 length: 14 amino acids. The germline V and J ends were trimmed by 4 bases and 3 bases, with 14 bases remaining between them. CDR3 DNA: TGTGCCAGCAGCCCAGACAGGACATTCTACGAGCAGTACTTC. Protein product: CASSPDRTFYEQYF.

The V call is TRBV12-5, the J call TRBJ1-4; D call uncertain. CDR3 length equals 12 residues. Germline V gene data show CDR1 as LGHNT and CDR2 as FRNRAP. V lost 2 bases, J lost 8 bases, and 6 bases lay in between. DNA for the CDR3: TGTGCTAGTGGTTTGATCCAAGAAAAACTGTTTTTT. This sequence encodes CASGLIQEKLFF.

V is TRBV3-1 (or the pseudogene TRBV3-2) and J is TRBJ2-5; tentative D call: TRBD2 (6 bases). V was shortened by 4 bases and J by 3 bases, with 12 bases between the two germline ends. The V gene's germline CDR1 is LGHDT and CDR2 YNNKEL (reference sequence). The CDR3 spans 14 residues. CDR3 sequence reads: CASSRRGLEETQYF. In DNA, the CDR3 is TGTGCCAGCAGCCGGAGGGGCCTCGAAGAGACCCAGTACTTC.

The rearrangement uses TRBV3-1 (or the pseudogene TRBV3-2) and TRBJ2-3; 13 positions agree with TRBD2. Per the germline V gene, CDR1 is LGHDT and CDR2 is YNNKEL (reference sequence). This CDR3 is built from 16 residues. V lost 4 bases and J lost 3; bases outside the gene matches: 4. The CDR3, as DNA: TGTGCCAGCAGCCGCCGACTAGCGGGGGGAACAGATACGCAGTATTTT. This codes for CASSRRLAGGTDTQYF.

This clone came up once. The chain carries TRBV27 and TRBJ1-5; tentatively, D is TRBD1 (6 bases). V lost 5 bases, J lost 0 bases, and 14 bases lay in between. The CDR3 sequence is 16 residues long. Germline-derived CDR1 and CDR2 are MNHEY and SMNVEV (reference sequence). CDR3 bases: TGTGCCAGCAGTCCCGGGACACCGAATAGCAATCAGCCCCAGCATTTT. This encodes CASSPGTPNSNQPQHF.

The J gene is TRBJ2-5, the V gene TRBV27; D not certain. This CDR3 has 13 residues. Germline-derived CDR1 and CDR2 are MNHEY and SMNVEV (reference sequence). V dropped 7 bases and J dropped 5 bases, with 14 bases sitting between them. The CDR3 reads CASTNIGSETQYF. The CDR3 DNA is TGTGCCAGCACCAATATAGGAAGTGAGACCCAGTACTTC.